This T cell receptor beta chain was retrieved from a study of T cell responses to AZD1222 COVID-19 vaccine. CDR3 length: 14 residues. With 2 bases removed from V and 1 base from J, the gap between germline ends came to 3 bases. The germline V gene encodes CDR1 SGHTA and CDR2 FQGNSA. About this clone: What it binds is unknown.

Clones were sequenced by immunoSEQ multiplex PCR, and TCRdb holds only the in-frame ones, with some missing. The table lists 95,000 to 100,000 clones, 75% to 90% of them singletons. Study-wide findings and caveats: Among spike-specific TCRs, nearly half reportedly target unmutated variant regions. There were repertoire samples only from the period after the peak T cell response. Among the donors, most were white British and more were female, and clonal diversity was possibly underestimated. Across the whole spike, CD4 TCRs peaked at regions 160-218 and 743-854.

This chain links TRBV7-2 with TRBJ1-6; D unresolved. Sequenced material: peripheral blood, taken on day 0 of AZD1222 vaccination. The clonotype comes from an adult in good health. The CDR3 region has the DNA TGTGCCAGCAGCTTATGGTCCTATAATTCACCCCTCCACTTT. It encodes CASSLWSYNSPLHF.